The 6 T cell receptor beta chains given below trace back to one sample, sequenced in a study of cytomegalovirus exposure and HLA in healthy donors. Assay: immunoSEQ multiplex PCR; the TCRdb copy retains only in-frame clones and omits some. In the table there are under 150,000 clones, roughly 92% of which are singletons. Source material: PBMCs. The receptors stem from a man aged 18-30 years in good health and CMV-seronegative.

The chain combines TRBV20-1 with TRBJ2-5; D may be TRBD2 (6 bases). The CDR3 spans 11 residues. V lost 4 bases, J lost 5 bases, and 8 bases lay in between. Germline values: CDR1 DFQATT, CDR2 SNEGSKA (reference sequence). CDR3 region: CSANRGETQYF. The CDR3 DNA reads TGCAGTGCTAACCGGGGGGAGACCCAGTACTTC.

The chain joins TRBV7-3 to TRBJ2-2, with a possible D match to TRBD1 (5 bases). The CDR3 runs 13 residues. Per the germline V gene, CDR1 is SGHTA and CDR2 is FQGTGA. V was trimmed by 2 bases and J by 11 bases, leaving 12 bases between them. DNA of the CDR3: TGTGCCAGCAGCTTACGTCAGGGCCGAGAGCTGTTTTTT. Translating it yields CASSLRQGRELFF.

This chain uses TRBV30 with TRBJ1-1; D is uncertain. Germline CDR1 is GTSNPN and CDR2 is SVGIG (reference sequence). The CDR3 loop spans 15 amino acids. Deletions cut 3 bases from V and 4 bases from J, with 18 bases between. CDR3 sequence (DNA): TGTGCCTGGAGCCTCACCTGGGCGTTCGGCACTGAAGCTTTCTTT. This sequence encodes CAWSLTWAFGTEAFF. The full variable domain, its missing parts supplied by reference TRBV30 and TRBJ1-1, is SQTIHQWPATLVQPVGSPLSLECTVEGTSNPNLYWYRQAAGRGLQLLFYSVGIGQISSEVPQNLSASRPQDRQFILSSKKLLLSDSGFYLCAWSLTWAFGTEAFFGQGTRLTVV.

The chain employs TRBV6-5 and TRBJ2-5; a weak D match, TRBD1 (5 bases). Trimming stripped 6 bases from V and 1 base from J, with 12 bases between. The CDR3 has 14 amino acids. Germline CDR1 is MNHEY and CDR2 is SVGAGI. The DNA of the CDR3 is TGTGCCAGCAGCATAGACGACAGCCAAGAGACCCAGTACTTC. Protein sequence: CASSIDDSQETQYF.

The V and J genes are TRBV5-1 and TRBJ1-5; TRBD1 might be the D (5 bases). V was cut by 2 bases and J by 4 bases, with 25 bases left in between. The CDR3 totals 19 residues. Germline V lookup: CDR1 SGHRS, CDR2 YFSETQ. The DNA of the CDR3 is TGCGCCAGCAGCTTTGGTGACTTGGGGATTCGGCAGGGTAATCAGCCCCAGCATTTT. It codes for CASSFGDLGIRQGNQPQHF.

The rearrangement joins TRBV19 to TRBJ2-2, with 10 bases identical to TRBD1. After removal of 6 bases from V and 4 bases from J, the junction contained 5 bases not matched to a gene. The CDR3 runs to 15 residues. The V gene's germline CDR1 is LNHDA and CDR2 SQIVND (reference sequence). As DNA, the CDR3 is TGTGCCAGTAGCACCGGGACAGGGGCCACCGGGGAGCTGTTTTTT. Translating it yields CASSTGTGATGELFF. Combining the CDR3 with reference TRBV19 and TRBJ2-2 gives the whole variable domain DGGITQSPKYLFRKEGQNVTLSCEQNLNHDAMYWYRQDPGQGLRLIYYSQIVNDFQKGDIAEGYSVSREKKESFPLTVTSAQKNPTAFYLCASSTGTGATGELFFGEGSRLTVL.